This T cell receptor (beta chain) was recorded in a study of T cells in Graves' hyperthyroidism and ophthalmopathy. Trimming removed 3 bases at V and 5 bases at J, with 11 bases between. This CDR3 spans 13 amino acids. Germline loops: CDR1 SGHDN, CDR2 FVKESK. This clonotype has only one observation. The CDR3 regions of TCR beta were amplified from RNA transcripts. The study used the HTBI primer set for a first-round RT-PCR of the TCR CDR3. TCRdb recomputed calls from the multiplex PCR reads with MiXCR, one row per CDR3 protein. The sample carries about 290,000 distinct CDR3 sequences, less than 15% recorded once.

Sequenced material: blood. The sequence was collected from a woman aged 30 to 39 with Graves' hyperthyroidism that later progressed to Graves' ophthalmopathy. This chain joins TRBV14 and TRBJ2-7; D gene unclear. The CDR3 DNA is TGTGCCAGCAGCCATGCCTCAGGTCACGAGCAGTACTTC. Its translation: CASSHASGHEQYF. Filled out from reference TRBV14 and TRBJ2-7, the complete variable domain reads EAGVTQFPSHSVIEKGQTVTLRCDPISGHDNLYWYRRVMGKEIKFLLHFVKESKQDESGMPNNRFLAERTGGTYSTLKVQPAELEDSGVYFCASSHASGHEQYFGPGTRLTVT.